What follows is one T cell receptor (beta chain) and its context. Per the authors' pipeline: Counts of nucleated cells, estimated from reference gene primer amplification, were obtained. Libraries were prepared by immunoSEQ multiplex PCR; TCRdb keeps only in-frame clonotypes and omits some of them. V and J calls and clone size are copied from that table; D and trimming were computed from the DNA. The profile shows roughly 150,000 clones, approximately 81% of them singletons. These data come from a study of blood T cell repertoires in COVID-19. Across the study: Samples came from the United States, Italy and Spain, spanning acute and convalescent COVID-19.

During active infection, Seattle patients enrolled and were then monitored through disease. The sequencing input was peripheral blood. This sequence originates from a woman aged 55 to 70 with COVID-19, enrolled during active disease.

CDR3 in amino acids: CASSDSFSYEQYF. DNA for the CDR3: TGTGCCAGCTCAGACAGCTTCTCCTACGAGCAGTACTTC. The chain couples TRBV18 to TRBJ2-7, with D possibly TRBD1 on 5 matching bases. Trimming stripped 5 bases from V and 0 bases from J, with 8 bases between. This CDR3 comprises 13 residues. Per germline, CDR1 KGHSH and CDR2 LQKENI. Complete variable domain (other parts from reference TRBV18 and TRBJ2-7): NAGVMQNPRHLVRRRGQEARLRCSPMKGHSHVYWYRQLPEEGLKFMVYLQKENIIDESGMPKERFSAEFPKEGPSILRIQQVVRGDSAAYFCASSDSFSYEQYFGPGTRLTVT.